These 15 T cell receptor beta chains share one sample of origin, sequenced in a study of T cells in Graves' hyperthyroidism and ophthalmopathy. TCR beta CDR3 region amplification was performed from RNA transcripts. RT-PCR in the first round (using the HTBI primer set) targeted the TCR CDR3. TCRdb ran MiXCR on the multiplex PCR reads and lists one entry per CDR3 protein. The table lists roughly 500,000 distinct CDR3 sequences, about 43% of them singletons. The sample taken for sequencing was peripheral blood or thyroid tissue (not recorded which). These receptors all stem from an adult woman with Graves' disease, either hyperthyroidism or ophthalmopathy (not recorded which).

This sequence joins TRBV20-1 and TRBJ1-3; tentatively, D is TRBD1 (5 bases). The CDR3 length is 13 residues. Germline CDR1 reads DFQATT; CDR2 reads SNEGSKA (reference sequence). The CDR3 DNA is TGCAGCCGAGAGGAGGGGTATGGCTACACCATATATTTT. Translated: CSREEGYGYTIYF.

This chain connects TRBV20-1 to TRBJ1-2, with D perhaps matching TRBD1 (6 bases). The CDR3 sequence is 15 residues long. V was clipped by 3 bases and J by 6 bases, with 20 bases between them. In germline, CDR1 is DFQATT, CDR2 SNEGSKA (reference sequence). DNA of the CDR3: TGCAGTGCTAGTTACGTCTACAGGGTCAGGGATGGCTACACCTTC. Translated, it gives CSASYVYRVRDGYTF.

The rearrangement links TRBV2 to TRBJ2-5, with 9 positions matching TRBD1. With 10 bases clipped from V and 5 bases from J, the junction kept 8 bases outside the gene matches. The CDR3 consists of 13 residues. Germline CDR1 is SNHLY and CDR2 is FYNNEI. As DNA, the CDR3 is TGTGCCAACATGGACAGGGGAGGGGAGACCCAGTACTTC. This codes for CANMDRGGETQYF.

This chain links TRBV19 with TRBJ1-6, with D perhaps TRBD1 (6 bases). Looked up from germline, CDR1 is LNHDA and CDR2 is SQIVND (reference sequence). With 4 bases removed from V and 9 bases from J, the gap between germline ends came to 10 bases. The CDR3 consists of 13 residues. The CDR3 sequence: CASSTSGVSPLHF. CDR3 coding DNA: TGTGCCAGTAGTACCTCAGGGGTTTCACCCCTCCACTTT.

The sample holds many counts of this clonotype. This chain joins TRBV9 and TRBJ2-7; D is uncertain. From germline, CDR1 is SGDLS and CDR2 YYNGEE. With 4 bases removed from V and 7 bases from J, the gap between germline ends came to 18 bases. This CDR3 has 14 amino acids. CDR3 coding DNA: TGTGCCAGCAGCCCGACAACGGCGGCTGGGGAGCAGTACTTC. Residues: CASSPTTAAGEQYF. Filled out from reference TRBV9 and TRBJ2-7, the complete variable domain reads DSGVTQTPKHLITATGQRVTLRCSPRSGDLSVYWYQQSLDQGLQFLIQYYNGEERAKGNILERFSAQQFPDLHSELNLSSLELGDSALYFCASSPTTAAGEQYFGPGTRLTVT.

There are many counts of this clonotype. The chain has TRBV5-1 and TRBJ1-1; D is unresolved. V was trimmed by 1 base and J by 0 bases, leaving 7 bases between them. The CDR3 covers 14 residues. Germline CDR1 SGHRS, CDR2 YFSETQ. The DNA for the CDR3 is TGCGCCAGCAGCTTGTTACAGCTGAACACTGAAGCTTTCTTT. Encoded protein: CASSLLQLNTEAFF.

This clonotype was seen many times. The chain links TRBV27 to TRBJ2-5; the match to TRBD2 covers 12 bases. Germline assignment: CDR1 MNHEY and CDR2 SMNVEV (reference sequence). Trimming cost V 6 bases and J 4 bases; bases outside gene matches: 3. This CDR3 comprises 14 residues. The CDR3 DNA reads TGTGCCAGCAGGCCGGGACTAGCGGGAGAGACCCAGTACTTC. Its protein is CASRPGLAGETQYF.

The CDR3 reads CAILAGSSYEQYF. The CDR3 DNA follows: TGTGCCATCCTAGCAGGGAGCTCCTACGAGCAGTACTTC. The J gene is TRBJ2-7, the V gene TRBV10-3; the D call may be TRBD1 or TRBD2 (5 bases each). Trimming took 8 bases from V and 0 from J, leaving 11 bases between them. Germline CDR1 is ENHRY and CDR2 is SYGVKD. The CDR3 totals 13 residues.

V gene TRBV7-2 combines with J gene TRBJ1-6; no reliable D call. The CDR3 extends over 13 amino acids. Germline-derived CDR1 and CDR2 are SGHTA and FQGNSA. The germline V and J ends were trimmed by 6 bases and 8 bases, with 11 bases remaining between them. The chain's CDR3 is CASSPSMDSPLHF. The CDR3 region has the DNA TGTGCCAGCAGTCCTTCCATGGATTCACCCCTCCACTTT. The full variable domain, rest sourced from reference TRBV7-2 and TRBJ1-6, is GAGVSQSPSNKVTEKGKDVELRCDPISGHTALYWYRQSLGQGLEFLIYFQGNSAPDKSGLPSDRFSAERTGGSVSTLTIQRTQQEDSAVYLCASSPSMDSPLHFGNGTRLTVT.

This clonotype was seen just once. This rearrangement joins TRBV2 to TRBJ1-4; D is undetermined. The CDR3 covers 15 residues. Trimming removed 1 base at V and 3 bases at J, with 9 bases between. In germline, CDR1 is SNHLY, CDR2 FYNNEI. Here the CDR3 DNA reads TGTGCCAGCAGTGAAGTGGGTTTGGCTAATGAAAAACTGTTTTTT. Its translation is CASSEVGLANEKLFF.

This clonotype was observed at least ten times. The rearrangement links TRBV5-1 to TRBJ2-2; D is undetermined. Looked up from germline, CDR1 is SGHRS and CDR2 is YFSETQ. There are 16 residues in the CDR3. Deletions cut 0 bases from V and 0 bases from J, with 9 bases between. In DNA form, the CDR3 reads TGCGCCAGCAGCTTGGGAGAATTCCCGAACACCGGGGAGCTGTTTTTT. This translates into CASSLGEFPNTGELFF.

This rearrangement joins TRBV29-1 to TRBJ1-6; 10 bases align to TRBD1. This CDR3 is built from 14 residues. Germline CDR1 is SQVTM and CDR2 is ANQGSEA. The V and J ends lost 6 bases and 12 bases, in that order; junction bases with no gene match: 11. The CDR3 coding sequence is TGCAGCGTCCCCGGATCGGGACAGGGGCAACCCCTCCACTTT. This codes for CSVPGSGQGQPLHF.

The genes are TRBV7-9 and TRBJ2-2; TRBD2 agrees at 9 bases. The germline CDR1 and CDR2 sequences are SEHNR and FQNEAQ (reference sequence). The V segment lost 7 bases and the J segment 4 bases; nucleotides outside the gene matches: 1. The CDR3 totals 13 residues. CDR3 in amino acids: CASTGLATGELFF. CDR3 nucleotide sequence: TGTGCCAGCACGGGACTAGCCACCGGGGAGCTGTTTTTT.

This clonotype was counted ten times or more. V and J are TRBV5-1 and TRBJ1-3; 10 nucleotides line up with TRBD1. Germline lookup yields CDR1 SGHRS and CDR2 YFSETQ. After removal of 4 bases from V and 7 bases from J, the junction contained 5 bases not matched to a gene. This CDR3 spans 14 amino acids. The CDR3 is CASSKRTGGNTIYF. The CDR3 DNA sequence: TGCGCCAGCAGCAAGCGGACAGGGGGGAACACCATATATTTT.

J is TRBJ2-5 and V is TRBV7-9, with D perhaps matching TRBD1 (6 bases). The CDR3 covers 14 residues. Trimming removed 7 bases from V and 5 bases from J, with 17 bases in between. Germline-derived CDR1 and CDR2 are SEHNR and FQNEAQ (reference sequence). Here the CDR3 reads CASTSVGAKETQYF. In DNA, the CDR3 is TGTGCCAGCACCTCAGTGGGGGCTAAGGAGACCCAGTACTTC.